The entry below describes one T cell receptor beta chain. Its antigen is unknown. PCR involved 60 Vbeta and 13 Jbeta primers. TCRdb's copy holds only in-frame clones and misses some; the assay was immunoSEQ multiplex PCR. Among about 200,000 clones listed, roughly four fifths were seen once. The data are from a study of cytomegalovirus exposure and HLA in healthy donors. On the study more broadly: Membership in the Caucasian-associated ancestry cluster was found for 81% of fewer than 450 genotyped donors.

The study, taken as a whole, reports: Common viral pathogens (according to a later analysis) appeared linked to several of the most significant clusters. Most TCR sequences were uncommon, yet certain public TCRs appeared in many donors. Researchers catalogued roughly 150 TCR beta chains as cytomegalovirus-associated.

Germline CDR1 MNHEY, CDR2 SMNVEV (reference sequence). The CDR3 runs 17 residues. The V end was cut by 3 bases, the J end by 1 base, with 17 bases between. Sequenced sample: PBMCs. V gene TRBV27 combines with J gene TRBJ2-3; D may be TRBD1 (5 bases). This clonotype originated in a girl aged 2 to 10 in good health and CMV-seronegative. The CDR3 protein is CASSFLGVIGRTDTQYF. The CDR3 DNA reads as TGTGCCAGCAGTTTCCTAGGGGTCATCGGACGCACAGATACGCAGTATTTT.